This is a list of T cell receptor beta chains from one sample in a study of early T cells in non-severe SARS-CoV-2 infection. TCRdb re-called the 5' RACE reads with MiXCR, one entry per CDR3 protein. The top ten clones hold approximately 9.1% of a sample with around 53,000 distinct CDR3 sequences, around 11% of them seen once. The sequencing input was whole blood. These receptors were obtained from an adult who was a healthcare worker with PCR-confirmed SARS-CoV-2 infection or an uninfected control (not recorded which). The CDR3 runs from the conserved cysteine through the conserved F or W. D genes are given only for firm matches. Size tells how often a clone was seen (once, few, many) or the class of an expanded clone, and some rows leave it out.

clone_size	v_call	j_call	d_call	cdr3_nt	cdr3_aa
-	TRBV7-3	TRBJ1-4	-	TGTGCCAGCAGTCCCACAGGGAGCGGTGAAAAACTGTTTTTT	CASSPTGSGEKLFF
-	TRBV11-1	TRBJ2-4	TRBD2	TGTGCCAGCAGCTTAGCGGCGGGGGTATCAAACATTCAGTACTTC	CASSLAAGVSNIQYF
many	TRBV4-2	TRBJ1-5	TRBD1	TGTGCCAGCAGCCCAGTCTCGGGACAGGGAACAGGAAGAAGCAATCAGCCCCAGCATTTT	CASSPVSGQGTGRSNQPQHF
few	TRBV7-2	TRBJ1-6	TRBD1	TGTGCCAGCAGCCAAGACAGGGGTAATTCACCCCTCCACTTT	CASSQDRGNSPLHF
many	TRBV2	TRBJ1-5	-	TGTGCCAGCACCGTGAATCTTAGCAATCAGCCCCAGCATTTT	CASTVNLSNQPQHF
many	TRBV7-8	TRBJ2-5	-	TGTGCCAGCAGCCCTCGTATTCTGGCTAGAGAGGAAGAGACCCAGTACTTC	CASSPRILAREEETQYF
few	TRBV12-3/TRBV12-4	TRBJ2-7	-	TGTGCCAGCAATTTTTATGGGGTGTACGGCGAGCAGTACTTC	CASNFYGVYGEQYF
-	TRBV7-9	TRBJ2-7	-	TGTGCCAGCAGCCCCCCCCGGAACTACGAGCAGTACTTC	CASSPPRNYEQYF
few	TRBV3-1	TRBJ1-3	TRBD1	TGTGCCAGCAGCCAAGAAACAGGGGTCGGAAACACCATATATTTT	CASSQETGVGNTIYF
-	TRBV6-2/TRBV6-3	TRBJ2-3	TRBD2	TGTGCCAGCAGTTGGACTAGCGGGAGCACAGATACGCAGTATTTT	CASSWTSGSTDTQYF
many	TRBV7-2	TRBJ2-6	-	TGTGCCAGCAGCTTAGTTCTATTCGGACTCTCTGGGGCCAACGTCCTGACTTTC	CASSLVLFGLSGANVLTF
once	TRBV7-3	TRBJ1-1	-	TGTGCCAGCAGCTCCATCCCGGTCAGGGGCTTAATGAACACTGAAGCTTTCTTT	CASSSIPVRGLMNTEAFF
-	TRBV6-5	TRBJ2-7	-	TGTGCCAGCAGTTCCATAGCGGTGAGCTCCTACGAGCAGTACTTC	CASSSIAVSSYEQYF
-	TRBV5-4	TRBJ2-1	TRBD2	TGTGCCAGCAGCCAAACTAGCGGCTCCTACAATGAGCAGTTCTTC	CASSQTSGSYNEQFF
-	TRBV29-1	TRBJ2-7	TRBD1	TGCAGCGTTGGGACAGGGGAGTCCTACGAGCAGTACTTC	CSVGTGESYEQYF
few	TRBV7-9	TRBJ2-3	-	TGTGCCAGCAGCATCTCGACAGGATACACAGATACGCAGTATTTT	CASSISTGYTDTQYF
many	TRBV28	TRBJ2-7	-	TGTGCCAGCGGGCAGGCTTCCTACGAGCAGTACTTC	CASGQASYEQYF
many	TRBV20-1	TRBJ1-2	-	TGCAGTGCTGGCCGGGACTTTTATGGCTACACCTTC	CSAGRDFYGYTF
many	TRBV18	TRBJ2-3	TRBD1	TGTGCCAGCTCAGCAAGACAGGGTCGCCCAGATACGCAGTATTTT	CASSARQGRPDTQYF
-	TRBV7-6	TRBJ2-5	-	TGTGCCAGCACCTTCGGGACATCCCACCAAGAGACCCAGTACTTC	CASTFGTSHQETQYF
many	TRBV28	TRBJ1-2	TRBD1	TGTGCCAGCAGTATTATACAGGGGATCTATGGCTACACCTTC	CASSIIQGIYGYTF
few	TRBV10-3	TRBJ2-1	-	TGTGCCATCAGTGACCCCCAGACCCACAATGAGCAGTTCTTC	CAISDPQTHNEQFF
many	TRBV20-1	TRBJ1-1	-	TGCAGTGCTAGTGGGGACATGAACACTGAAGCTTTCTTT	CSASGDMNTEAFF